Below are 3 T cell receptor beta chains sequenced from a single sample in a study of shared clonotypes between healthy human individuals. Profiling relied on immunoSEQ multiplex PCR, and the TCRdb table lists in-frame clones only, not all of them. This sample has about 1.1 million clones, with more than 75% found just once. Sequences were obtained from memory CD4+ T cells from PBMCs. Subset in this sample: CD45RA-negative fraction. The receptors were sampled from a man in his late teens or twenties in good health. Some clones in this sample may be carry-over from other donors' samples.

V is TRBV7-2 and J is TRBJ2-5; D is unclear. The DNA end lines up better with TRBJ2-7; the J call may be wrong. Per the germline V gene, CDR1 is SGHTA and CDR2 is FQGNSA. The CDR3 runs 14 residues. The CDR3 sequence: CASSLARSTYEQYF. Here the CDR3 DNA reads TGTGCCAGCAGCTTAGCGCGTTCAACCTACGAGCAGTACTTC.

This clone appeared a few times. The chain is built from TRBV10-3 and TRBJ1-2, with D tentatively TRBD1 (5 bases). CDR3 size: 15 residues. Looked up from germline, CDR1 is ENHRY and CDR2 is SYGVKD. Trimming took 2 bases from V and 5 from J, leaving 15 bases between them. For the CDR3, the DNA is TGTGCCATCAGTGAGCCGCCCGACAGACCGTATGGCTACACCTTC. It yields the protein CAISEPPDRPYGYTF.

V is TRBV18 and J is TRBJ2-1; 9 nucleotides line up with TRBD1. With 4 bases clipped from V and 3 bases from J, the junction kept 1 base outside the gene matches. CDR3 length: 14 residues. From germline, CDR1 is KGHSH and CDR2 LQKENI. The CDR3 sequence is CASSLDRGYNEQFF. The DNA of the CDR3 is TGTGCCAGCTCACTGGACAGGGGCTACAATGAGCAGTTCTTC.